Listed below are T cell receptor beta chains from one sample, sequenced in a study of T-cell reconstitution after alpha-beta-depleted transplantation in children. TCRdb used MiXCR to reprocess the PCR reads, holding one entry per CDR3 protein. The sample has 240,000 or so distinct CDR3 sequences, under 9.5% seen once. The sequenced sample was PBMCs, mostly from graft donor cells, obtained 180 days after TCRalphabeta/CD19-depleted stem cell transplant. All receptors come from a male patient between 5 and 17 years old who had a stem cell transplant for acute lymphoblastic leukemia, so the T cells may come from the graft donor. Each CDR3 is given with its conserved first and last residue. Fields, in order: clone size, V gene, J gene, D gene, CDR3 DNA, CDR3 protein. The D gene is left open where the match is weak. Part of the rows lack a size; the others show once, few, many or a class for expanded clones.

>many|TRBV28|TRBJ2-1|NA
TGTGCCAGCAGTGCCGCGGCTTTCTCCAATGAGCAGTTCTTC
CASSAAAFSNEQFF
>many|TRBV12-3/TRBV12-4|TRBJ1-6|NA
TGTGCCAGCAGTTCTAATAATTCACCCCTCCACTTT
CASSSNNSPLHF
>NA|TRBV7-7|TRBJ2-3|NA
TGTGCTGGCAGCCCGGGCGGGGATACGCAGTATTTT
CAGSPGGDTQYF
>few|TRBV12-5|TRBJ2-2|NA
TGTGCTAGTGGTTTGCCCCGGTCCACAGCGGTGAACACCGGGGAGCTGTTTTTT
CASGLPRSTAVNTGELFF
>many|TRBV6-5|TRBJ1-1|NA
TGTGCCAGCAGTTACTCGTATAGCTTGAACACTGAAGCTTTCTTT
CASSYSYSLNTEAFF
>many|TRBV15|TRBJ1-5|NA
TGTGCCACCAGCAGACTCCCCGACAGGTTCAATCAGCCCCAGCATTTT
CATSRLPDRFNQPQHF
>many|TRBV5-1|TRBJ1-1|NA
TGCGCCAGCAGCTTGGCACGGGGGGGAGCTGAAGCTTTCTTT
CASSLARGGAEAFF
>many|TRBV12-3/TRBV12-4|TRBJ2-1|NA
TGTGCCAGCAGTTTAGTCATCGGGCCTAGCTCCTACAATGAGCAGTTCTTC
CASSLVIGPSSYNEQFF
>many|TRBV7-2|TRBJ2-3|TRBD2
TGTGCCAGCAGCTTAGTGCCCGGACTAGCGGGGGGGCGGAGCACAGATACGCAGTATTTT
CASSLVPGLAGGRSTDTQYF
>many|TRBV7-3|TRBJ2-1|NA
TGTGCCAGCAGCTCGTGGGAGGGGGACCACAATGAGCAGTTCTTC
CASSSWEGDHNEQFF
>many|TRBV6-5|TRBJ2-1|TRBD2
TGTGCCAGCAGCCCCGGGACTAGGGCAATCCACGAGCAGTTCTTC
CASSPGTRAIHEQFF
>many|TRBV29-1|TRBJ1-2|NA
TGCAGCGTTGTCACAGGGTCGGAAGGCTACACCTTC
CSVVTGSEGYTF
>many|TRBV18|TRBJ2-7|TRBD1
TGTGCCAGCAGCCCCCGGGACAGCTCCTACGAGCAGTACTTC
CASSPRDSSYEQYF
>many|TRBV28|TRBJ2-7|TRBD1
TGTGCCAGCAGTCCTGACAGGGTGGGAACCTACGAGCAGTACTTC
CASSPDRVGTYEQYF
>many|TRBV6-5|TRBJ1-1|NA
TGTGCCAGCAGTTACGGGGTTGGGGGGGTTTCCAACACTGAAGCTTTCTTT
CASSYGVGGVSNTEAFF
>NA|TRBV4-1|TRBJ2-6|NA
TGCGCCAGCAGCCAAGATACAGGTACCGGTGGGGCCAACGTCCTGACTTTC
CASSQDTGTGGANVLTF